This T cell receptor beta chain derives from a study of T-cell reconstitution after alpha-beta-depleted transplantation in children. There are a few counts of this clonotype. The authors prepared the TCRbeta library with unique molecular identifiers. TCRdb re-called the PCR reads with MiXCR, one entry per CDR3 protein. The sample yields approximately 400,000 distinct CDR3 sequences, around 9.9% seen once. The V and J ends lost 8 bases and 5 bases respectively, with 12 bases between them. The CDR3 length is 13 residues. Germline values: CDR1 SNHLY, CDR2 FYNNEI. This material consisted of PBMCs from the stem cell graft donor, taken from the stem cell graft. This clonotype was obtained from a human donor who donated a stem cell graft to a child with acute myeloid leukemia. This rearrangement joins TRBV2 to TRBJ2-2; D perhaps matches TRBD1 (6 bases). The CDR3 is CASHKTGTGELFF. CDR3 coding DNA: TGTGCCAGCCATAAAACAGGGACCGGGGAGCTGTTTTTT.